This T cell receptor beta chain was recovered during a study of regulatory T cells in long-lasting Graves disease. This clonotype was seen many times. The target antigen is unknown. Through Arm-PCR of CDR3 regions and iRepertoire HTBI primers, TCR beta libraries were built. TCRdb recomputed calls from the multiplex PCR reads with MiXCR, one row per CDR3 protein. The data hold roughly 520,000 distinct CDR3 sequences, with around 12% observed a single time. Findings and limits, study-wide: Under persistent disease, TRBV28, TRBJ1-2 and TRBJ2-5 were used preferentially.

Time point denoted: newly diagnosed GD, antithyroid drugs for less than 3 months. PBMC RNA was the source of the TCR library. Doctors identified Graves' disease using the American Thyroid Association guidelines. In Xi'an, China, an endocrinology department was the source of patients. Trimming took off 7 bases at V and 4 bases at J, with 18 bases between the two ends. Per germline, CDR1 MDHEN and CDR2 SYDVKM. The CDR3 is 15 residues long. This sample was shared with a second study, whose subject was T cells in Graves' hyperthyroidism and ophthalmopathy. As that study records: Most thyroid clonotypes that were expanded above 0.001 also turned up in blood.

This sample comprised peripheral blood mononuclear cells (PBMCs), obtained at new diagnosis, from a patient treated with antithyroid drugs. This chain joins TRBV28 and TRBJ2-3, with a tentative D call TRBD2 (6 bases). The source is a woman under 40 with Graves disease. The CDR3 region is CASIDGTPSSDTQYF. The CDR3 DNA follows: TGTGCCAGCATCGACGGGACTCCCTCCTCAGATACGCAGTATTTT.